The 24 T cell receptor beta chains below all came from one sample that was sequenced in a study of technical replicates of blood from a few donors. Clones were sequenced by immunoSEQ multiplex PCR, and TCRdb holds only the in-frame ones, with some missing. The table lists more than 65,000 clones, about 97% of them singletons. The sequenced material came from T cells isolated from PBMCs. Source of these receptors: a human donor in good health.

The chain is built from TRBV6-1 and TRBJ1-1; D call uncertain. The V end was cut by 0 bases, the J end by 5 bases, with 13 bases between. This CDR3 is 15 amino acids long. In germline, CDR1 is MNHNS, CDR2 SASEGT. The CDR3 sequence is CASSEARRLGTEAFF. CDR3 bases: TGTGCCAGCAGTGAAGCCCGCCGACTTGGGACTGAAGCTTTCTTT.

The genes are TRBV10-2 and TRBJ2-5; TRBD1 might be the D (5 bases). Between the trimmed V and J ends, which lost 3 bases and 5 bases, there was a span of 7 bases. Germline V CDR1 and CDR2: WSHSY, SAAADI. The CDR3 is 12 residues long. DNA for the CDR3: TGCGCCAGCAGTGATAACAGGGAGACCCAGTACTTC. Residues: CASSDNRETQYF.

The chain links TRBV28 to TRBJ1-5; D is unclear. Between the trimmed V and J ends, which lost 5 bases and 0 bases, there was a span of 14 bases. The CDR3 totals 16 residues. Germline CDR1 and CDR2: MDHEN and SYDVKM. The CDR3, as DNA: TGTGCCAGCAGTAGTGGGCTGAAACTTAGCAATCAGCCCCAGCATTTT. This sequence encodes CASSSGLKLSNQPQHF.

The chain joins TRBV27 to TRBJ2-7; 8 bases map to TRBD2. Germline V gene data show CDR1 as MNHEY and CDR2 as SMNVEV (reference sequence). V dropped 4 bases and J dropped 5; count of bases not matched to a gene: 13. The CDR3 runs 16 residues. DNA for the CDR3: TGTGCCAGCAGTTCCTTAGTAAGCGGGAGTAAGGACGAGCAGTACTTC. Its translation is CASSSLVSGSKDEQYF.

This chain connects TRBV19 to TRBJ2-7, with a possible D match to TRBD2 (6 bases). This CDR3 region has 14 residues. Trimming removed 3 bases from V and 6 bases from J, with 15 bases in between. The V gene's germline CDR1 is LNHDA and CDR2 SQIVND (reference sequence). This CDR3 reads CASSMGWGVSEQYF. The CDR3 coding sequence is TGTGCCAGTAGTATGGGTTGGGGGGTCTCCGAGCAGTACTTC.

This clone was seen only once. The chain couples TRBV11-2 to TRBJ2-7; D perhaps matches TRBD1 (6 bases). CDR1 SGHAT and CDR2 FQNNGV come from the germline V gene. V was pared by 7 bases and J by 4 bases, with 17 bases between. The CDR3 runs to 14 residues. The CDR3 sequence is CASTQGSPSYEQYF. The CDR3 bases are TGTGCCAGCACCCAGGGGTCACCTAGTTACGAGCAGTACTTC.

The V gene is TRBV11-2, the J gene TRBJ2-1; 7 positions agree with TRBD2. J lost 8 bases, V lost 7 bases, and 8 bases had no gene match. The CDR3 loop spans 13 amino acids. Germline V gene sequence: CDR1 SGHAT, CDR2 FQNNGV. The CDR3 nucleotides read TGTGCCAGCACACTAGCGTATTTTGATGAGCAGTTCTTC. Its protein is CASTLAYFDEQFF.

The chain joins TRBV6-1 to TRBJ2-1; 9 bases align to TRBD2. The CDR3 is made up of 14 amino acids. V lost 6 bases and J lost 6; bases outside the gene matches: 6. Germline values: CDR1 MNHNS, CDR2 SASEGT. CDR3 DNA sequence: TGTGCCAGCAGCCCCGGGACTAGCATCAATGAGCAGTTCTTC. It translates to CASSPGTSINEQFF.

This chain connects TRBV6-1 to TRBJ2-1, with no clear D. Trimming left V 5 bases short and J 7 bases short, with 9 bases between. Germline-derived CDR1 and CDR2 are MNHNS and SASEGT. The CDR3 contains 12 residues. CDR3 amino acids: CASSPSRNEQFF. In DNA form, the CDR3 reads TGTGCCAGCAGTCCTAGTAGAAATGAGCAGTTCTTC.

A single count supports this clone. V and J are TRBV15 and TRBJ2-5; D uncertain. V lost 3 bases, J lost 2 bases, and 19 bases lay in between. CDR1 is LNHNV, CDR2 YYDKDF, per germline (reference sequence). This CDR3 contains 17 residues. The CDR3 nucleotides read TGTGCCACCAGCAGGCCCAAGGAGAAGGCTTTACAAGAGACCCAGTACTTC. Amino acids: CATSRPKEKALQETQYF.

This clone was detected once. The chain employs TRBV6-1 and TRBJ1-2; TRBD1 might be the D (6 bases). The CDR3 is 15 residues long. With 2 bases removed from V and 2 bases from J, the gap between germline ends came to 12 bases. Germline CDR1 is MNHNS and CDR2 is SASEGT. The CDR3 DNA sequence: TGTGCCAGCAGTGAACGACAGGAAACGAACTATGGCTACACCTTC. It codes for CASSERQETNYGYTF.

The chain couples TRBV29-1 to TRBJ2-7, with 9 bases aligning to TRBD2. The junction had 4 bases not matched to a gene; V was cut back by 1 base and J by 0 bases. From germline, CDR1 is SQVTM and CDR2 ANQGSEA. The CDR3 extends over 15 amino acids. The CDR3 DNA sequence: TGCAGCGTTGAAGGCTTTAGCGGGGGCTCCTACGAGCAGTACTTC. Residues: CSVEGFSGGSYEQYF.

The chain carries TRBV5-4 and TRBJ2-3, with D possibly being TRBD1 (6 bases). Germline-derived CDR1 and CDR2 are SGHNT and YYREEE (reference sequence). Deletions cut 3 bases from V and 5 bases from J, with 16 bases between. The CDR3 covers 15 residues. As DNA, the CDR3 is TGTGCCAGCAGCTCCAGACAGGAGGTAGGAGATACGCAGTATTTT. Its translation: CASSSRQEVGDTQYF.

V is TRBV4-1 and J is TRBJ2-7, with 11 bases matching TRBD2. CDR3 length: 15 amino acids. The germline CDR1 and CDR2 sequences are MGHRA and YSYEKL. V lost 4 bases and J lost 2; bases outside the gene matches: 4. CDR3 amino acids: CASSRGTSGTYEQYF. CDR3 nucleotide sequence: TGCGCCAGCAGCCGAGGGACTAGCGGCACCTACGAGCAGTACTTC.

V usage is TRBV4-3 and J usage is TRBJ2-1, with TRBD2 matching 10 bases. V was clipped by 5 bases and J by 1 base; unmatched bases: 8. Germline CDR1 and CDR2: LGHNA and YSLEER. The CDR3 consists of 17 residues. CDR3 region: CASSSGSGRASYNEQFF. The CDR3 coding sequence is TGCGCCAGCAGCTCGGGAAGCGGGAGGGCTTCCTACAATGAGCAGTTCTTC.

The chain is built from TRBV4-3 and TRBJ2-6; 7 nucleotides align to TRBD1. V was pared by 2 bases and J by 0 bases, with 4 bases of the junction left unmatched. This CDR3 is 17 amino acids long. Germline-derived CDR1 and CDR2 are LGHNA and YSLEER. CDR3 amino acids: CASSQIQGVSGANVLTF. CDR3 nucleotide sequence: TGCGCCAGCAGCCAAATTCAGGGGGTCTCTGGGGCCAACGTCCTGACTTTC.

A few counts support this clone. The chain employs TRBV7-9 and TRBJ1-4; D is possibly TRBD1 (6 bases). In germline, CDR1 is SEHNR, CDR2 FQNEAQ (reference sequence). Trimming removed 3 bases from V and 7 bases from J, with 12 bases in between. CDR3 length: 14 residues. The CDR3 coding sequence is TGTGCCAGCAGCTTGAACACAGGGAGTGAAAAACTGTTTTTT. Translating gives CASSLNTGSEKLFF.

The V gene is TRBV27, the J gene TRBJ2-3; 8 bases line up with TRBD1. The V and J ends lost 3 bases and 6 bases, in that order; junction bases with no gene match: 11. The CDR3 is 16 residues long. Germline V gene lookup returns CDR1 MNHEY and CDR2 SMNVEV (reference sequence). CDR3 coding DNA: TGTGCCAGCAGTTTCTCCCAAGGGACAGGAGTTGATACGCAGTATTTT. This codes for CASSFSQGTGVDTQYF.

The CDR3 sequence: CASRALRTGGNTGELFF. The DNA for the CDR3 is TGTGCCAGCAGGGCCCTCAGAACAGGGGGGAACACCGGGGAGCTGTTTTTT. V is TRBV2 and J is TRBJ2-2, with 8 bases that match TRBD1. With V trimmed by 6 bases and J by 1 base, 10 bases remained unmatched. CDR1 is SNHLY, CDR2 FYNNEI, per germline. This CDR3 is 17 amino acids long.

The rearrangement uses TRBV2 and TRBJ1-1, with TRBD1 as a possible D gene (5 bases). CDR3 length: 13 residues. With 8 bases removed from V and 3 bases from J, the gap between germline ends came to 13 bases. Germline CDR1 reads SNHLY; CDR2 reads FYNNEI. The CDR3 loop reads CASGGNLDTEAFF. The DNA of the CDR3 is TGTGCCAGCGGGGGGAATTTGGACACTGAAGCTTTCTTT.

The chain links TRBV25-1 to TRBJ2-7; 12 nucleotides align to TRBD1. Trimming removed 3 bases from V and 5 bases from J; junction bases left unmatched: 8. Germline values: CDR1 MGHDK, CDR2 SYGVNS. The CDR3 consists of 16 residues. CDR3 DNA: TGTGCCAGCAGTGATTCTCCGGGACAGGGGGCAGACGAGCAGTACTTC. Amino acids: CASSDSPGQGADEQYF.

The chain employs TRBV7-3 and TRBJ2-7, with D possibly matching TRBD2 (6 bases). CDR1 and CDR2 (germline): SGHTA, FQGTGA. Trimming removed 7 bases from V and 0 bases from J, with 16 bases in between. This CDR3 is built from 15 residues. CDR3 protein: CASTTGTPFSYEQYF. The DNA of the CDR3 is TGTGCCAGCACCACCGGGACTCCCTTCTCCTACGAGCAGTACTTC.

The chain is built from TRBV25-1 and TRBJ1-5, with 11 bases that match TRBD1. V dropped 3 bases and J dropped 4; count of bases not matched to a gene: 5. The CDR3 is made up of 16 amino acids. CDR1 and CDR2 from the germline V gene are MGHDK and SYGVNS. CDR3 sequence (DNA): TGTGCCAGCAGTGACTGGGACAGGGGGGATAATCAGCCCCAGCATTTT. Translation: CASSDWDRGDNQPQHF.

The chain recombines TRBV11-3 with TRBJ2-1, with 15 positions matching TRBD2. Unmatched junction bases numbered 9, after V lost 3 bases and J lost 9 bases. Germline CDR1 SGHNT, CDR2 YENEEA. The CDR3 loop spans 17 amino acids. CDR3 sequence: CASSLEGLAGGRGEQFF. CDR3 nucleotide sequence: TGTGCCAGCAGCTTGGAAGGACTAGCGGGGGGGAGAGGTGAGCAGTTCTTC.